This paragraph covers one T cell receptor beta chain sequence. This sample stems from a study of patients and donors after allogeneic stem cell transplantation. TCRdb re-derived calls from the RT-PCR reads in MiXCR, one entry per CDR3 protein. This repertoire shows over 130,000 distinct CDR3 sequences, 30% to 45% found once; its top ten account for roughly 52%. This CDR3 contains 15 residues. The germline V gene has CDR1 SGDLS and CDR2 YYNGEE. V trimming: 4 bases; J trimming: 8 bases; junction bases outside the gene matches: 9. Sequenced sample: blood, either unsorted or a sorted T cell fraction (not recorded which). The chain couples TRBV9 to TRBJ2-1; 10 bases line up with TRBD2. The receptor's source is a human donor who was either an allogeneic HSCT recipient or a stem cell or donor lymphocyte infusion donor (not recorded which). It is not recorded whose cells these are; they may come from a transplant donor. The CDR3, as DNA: TGTGCCAGCAGCCAATCGGGACTAGCGCACCATGAGCAGTTCTTC. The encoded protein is CASSQSGLAHHEQFF. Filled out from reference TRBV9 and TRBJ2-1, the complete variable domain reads DSGVTQTPKHLITATGQRVTLRCSPRSGDLSVYWYQQSLDQGLQFLIQYYNGEERAKGNILERFSAQQFPDLHSELNLSSLELGDSALYFCASSQSGLAHHEQFFGPGTRLTVL.